The T cell receptor beta chain under discussion was sequenced for a study of PD-L1 blockade in urothelial cancer. Turning to the study itself: Treatment start was followed by blood analysis at 3 weeks (second dose) and again at 6 weeks. Peripheral blood specimens exhibited a median yield of about 140,000 T cells.

The V gene's germline CDR1 is SQVTM and CDR2 ANQGSEA. CDR3 length equals 13 residues. Between the trimmed V and J ends, which lost 7 bases and 6 bases, there was a span of 19 bases. The time point: pretreatment peripheral blood. Patient sample counts ranged from 1 to 8, pretreatment and on-treatment. TCRdb's table, derived via immunoSEQ multiplex PCR, lists solely in-frame clones and lacks some. This table holds approximately 50,000 clones, around 80% found once. The J gene is TRBJ2-7, the V gene TRBV29-1, with D possibly being TRBD1 (6 bases). This sample comprised PBMCs, obtained around atezolizumab (anti-PD-L1) treatment. The receptor was isolated from a man aged 65-85 years with urothelial cancer. Here the CDR3 DNA reads TGCAGCGCTGGGACCCAACAGGGCACCGAGCAGTACTTC. It is translated as CSAGTQQGTEQYF.